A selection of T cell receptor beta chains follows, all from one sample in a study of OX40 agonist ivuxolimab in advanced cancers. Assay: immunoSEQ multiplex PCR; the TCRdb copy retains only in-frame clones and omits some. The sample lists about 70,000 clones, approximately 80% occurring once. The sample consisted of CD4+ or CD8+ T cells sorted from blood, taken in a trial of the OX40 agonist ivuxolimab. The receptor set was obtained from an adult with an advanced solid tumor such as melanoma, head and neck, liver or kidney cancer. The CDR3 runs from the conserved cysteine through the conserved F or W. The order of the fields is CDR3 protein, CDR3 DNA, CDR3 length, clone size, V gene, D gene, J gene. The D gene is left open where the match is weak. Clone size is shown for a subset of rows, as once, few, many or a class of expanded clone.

CDR3: CASTVGQGGYGYTF
DNA: TGTGCCAGCACCGTCGGACAGGGTGGCTATGGCTACACCTTC
length: 14
size: .
V: TRBV5-4
D: TRBD1
J: TRBJ1-2

CDR3: CASSGTRDRGLGYTF
DNA: TGTGCCAGCAGCGGGACCCGGGACAGGGGGCTCGGCTACACCTTC
length: 15
size: .
V: TRBV5-4
D: TRBD1
J: TRBJ1-2

CDR3: CASSQERTDTDTQYF
DNA: TGCGCCAGCAGCCAAGAACGGACGGACACAGATACGCAGTATTTT
length: 15
size: .
V: TRBV4-1
D: .
J: TRBJ2-3

CDR3: CASSRRIGEDQPQHF
DNA: TGTGCCAGCAGCCGCCGTATAGGGGAGGATCAGCCCCAGCATTTT
length: 15
size: .
V: TRBV6-5
D: .
J: TRBJ1-5

CDR3: CASSSTGAQAFF
DNA: TGCGCCAGCAGCTCTACGGGGGCTCAAGCTTTCTTT
length: 12
size: few
V: TRBV4-3
D: .
J: TRBJ1-1

CDR3: CATGLRDGGEKLFF
DNA: TGTGCCACCGGCCTCAGGGATGGAGGGGAAAAACTGTTTTTT
length: 14
size: .
V: TRBV27
D: .
J: TRBJ1-4

CDR3: CAWSDTGDYEQYF
DNA: TGTGCCTGGAGTGATACAGGGGACTACGAGCAGTACTTC
length: 13
size: .
V: TRBV30
D: TRBD1
J: TRBJ2-7

CDR3: CASNTGGTQETQYF
DNA: TGCGCCAGCAACACGGGGGGGACTCAAGAGACCCAGTACTTC
length: 14
size: .
V: TRBV5-1
D: TRBD2
J: TRBJ2-5

CDR3: CASSLLDYGYTF
DNA: TGTGCCAGCAGTTTATTAGACTATGGCTACACCTTC
length: 12
size: .
V: TRBV28
D: .
J: TRBJ1-2

CDR3: CASSLVFSRGNEQFF
DNA: TGTGCCAGCAGCTTAGTCTTCTCGCGGGGGAATGAGCAGTTCTTC
length: 15
size: .
V: TRBV7-8
D: TRBD2
J: TRBJ2-1

CDR3: CASRSPGEFYEQYF
DNA: TGCGCCAGCAGGTCACCGGGAGAATTCTACGAGCAGTACTTC
length: 14
size: .
V: TRBV5-1
D: .
J: TRBJ2-7

CDR3: CASSIGGGAMAEAFF
DNA: TGTGCCAGTAGTATAGGAGGGGGGGCGATGGCTGAAGCTTTCTTT
length: 15
size: .
V: TRBV19
D: .
J: TRBJ1-1

CDR3: CASSLAGNSPLHF
DNA: TGTGCCAGCAGCCTCGCGGGTAATTCACCCCTCCACTTT
length: 13
size: .
V: TRBV9
D: .
J: TRBJ1-6

CDR3: CASSLVGGGSEKLFF
DNA: TGTGCCAGCAGCTTAGTCGGAGGGGGCTCTGAAAAACTGTTTTTT
length: 15
size: .
V: TRBV7-2
D: TRBD1
J: TRBJ1-4

CDR3: CASSLAGGAVGNEQFF
DNA: TGCGCCAGCAGCTTGGCCGGGGGGGCCGTTGGCAATGAGCAGTTCTTC
length: 16
size: .
V: TRBV5-1
D: TRBD2
J: TRBJ2-1

CDR3: CASRKTGANLEQYF
DNA: TGTGCCAGTAGGAAGACAGGGGCCAACTTGGAGCAGTACTTC
length: 14
size: .
V: TRBV5-4
D: TRBD1
J: TRBJ2-7

CDR3: CASRQGWGTGELFF
DNA: TGCGCCAGCAGGCAGGGATGGGGGACCGGGGAGCTGTTTTTT
length: 14
size: .
V: TRBV5-1
D: .
J: TRBJ2-2

CDR3: CASRGGLQTNTEAFF
DNA: TGTGCCAGCAGAGGGGGACTGCAGACGAACACTGAAGCTTTCTTT
length: 15
size: .
V: TRBV5-4
D: .
J: TRBJ1-1

CDR3: CASSPTGQNGKLFF
DNA: TGCGCCAGCAGCCCGACAGGGCAAAATGGGAAACTGTTTTTT
length: 14
size: .
V: TRBV4-1
D: TRBD1
J: TRBJ1-4

CDR3: CASSQTSTSYEQYF
DNA: TGCGCCAGCAGCCAGACATCTACCTCCTACGAGCAGTACTTC
length: 14
size: .
V: TRBV7-2
D: .
J: TRBJ2-7

CDR3: CASSPGGEIYGYTF
DNA: TGTGCCAGCAGCCCCGGGGGGGAGATCTATGGCTACACCTTC
length: 14
size: .
V: TRBV5-4
D: .
J: TRBJ1-2

CDR3: CASSLEAGSTEAFF
DNA: TGTGCCAGCAGCTTAGAAGCGGGAAGCACTGAAGCTTTCTTT
length: 14
size: medium-sized
V: TRBV7-9
D: .
J: TRBJ1-1

CDR3: CASRFGGGGNTIYF
DNA: TGTGCCAGCAGATTTGGGGGCGGTGGAAACACCATATATTTT
length: 14
size: .
V: TRBV28
D: .
J: TRBJ1-3

CDR3: CASSPRSTGFGGNTIYF
DNA: TGTGCCAGCAGCCCCAGATCGACAGGGTTCGGTGGAAACACCATATATTTT
length: 17
size: .
V: TRBV11-2
D: TRBD1
J: TRBJ1-3

CDR3: CASSLSEGALRTDTQYF
DNA: TGTGCCAGCAGCTTGAGTGAGGGGGCCCTACGCACAGATACGCAGTATTTT
length: 17
size: .
V: TRBV5-6
D: TRBD1
J: TRBJ2-3

CDR3: CASGVQGSDNSPLHF
DNA: TGTGCCAGCGGGGTACAGGGGAGCGATAATTCACCCCTCCACTTT
length: 15
size: .
V: TRBV2
D: TRBD1
J: TRBJ1-6

CDR3: CASSQVWVGKEAFF
DNA: TGTGCCAGCAGCCAAGTTTGGGTTGGAAAGGAAGCTTTCTTT
length: 14
size: .
V: TRBV7-9
D: .
J: TRBJ1-1

CDR3: CASSLETPGGELFF
DNA: TGTGCCAGCAGCTTAGAAACCCCGGGCGGGGAGCTGTTTTTT
length: 14
size: .
V: TRBV7-6
D: .
J: TRBJ2-2

CDR3: CASSMTGQGASGYTF
DNA: TGTGCCAGTAGTATGACCGGACAGGGGGCATCGGGCTACACCTTC
length: 15
size: few
V: TRBV19
D: TRBD1
J: TRBJ1-2

CDR3: CASRSGALTDTQYF
DNA: TGTGCCAGCAGGTCTGGAGCCCTGACAGATACGCAGTATTTT
length: 14
size: .
V: TRBV7-2
D: .
J: TRBJ2-3

CDR3: CASRPGTEKTQYF
DNA: TGCGCCAGCAGACCCGGGACCGAAAAGACCCAGTACTTC
length: 13
size: .
V: TRBV5-1
D: .
J: TRBJ2-5

CDR3: CASSLDGLSGNTIYF
DNA: TGTGCCAGCAGCTTAGATGGGTTGTCTGGAAACACCATATATTTT
length: 15
size: .
V: TRBV7-2
D: .
J: TRBJ1-3

CDR3: CASSPGTGNTEAFF
DNA: TGTGCCAGCAGTCCGGGGACAGGGAACACTGAAGCTTTCTTT
length: 14
size: .
V: TRBV28
D: TRBD1
J: TRBJ1-1

CDR3: CAISDILAGANTGELFF
DNA: TGTGCCATCAGTGACATCCTAGCGGGCGCGAACACCGGGGAGCTGTTTTTT
length: 17
size: .
V: TRBV10-3
D: TRBD2
J: TRBJ2-2

CDR3: CASSPGRLYQPQHF
DNA: TGTGCCAGCAGTCCCGGGAGGCTTTATCAGCCCCAGCATTTT
length: 14
size: .
V: TRBV28
D: .
J: TRBJ1-5

CDR3: CASSPRQPRESGELFF
DNA: TGTGCCAGCTCACCACGGCAACCTAGGGAGAGCGGGGAGCTGTTTTTT
length: 16
size: .
V: TRBV18
D: .
J: TRBJ2-2

CDR3: CATGGLADTQYF
DNA: TGTGCCACAGGGGGGCTCGCAGATACGCAGTATTTT
length: 12
size: .
V: TRBV19
D: .
J: TRBJ2-3

CDR3: CASSYWDAYSNQPQHF
DNA: TGTGCCAGCAGCTATTGGGACGCATATAGCAATCAGCCCCAGCATTTT
length: 16
size: .
V: TRBV5-8
D: .
J: TRBJ1-5